The 25 T cell receptor beta chains in this list originate from one sample, sequenced in a study of blood T cell repertoires in COVID-19 (dated by TCRdb to about 2020). Libraries came from the immunoSEQ multiplex PCR assay. Entries here come from immuneACCESS through TCRdb and include only in-frame sequences with V and J called. Some clones fail to appear in such tables; in the studies checked, an unresolved V gene covers under half of the shortfall, and the cause of the remainder is unknown. The sample records around 100,000 clones, roughly 87% of which are singletons. Roughly 6% of the sample belongs to the ten largest clones. The sample consisted of peripheral blood. The receptors originated from a human donor in a cohort sampled during active COVID-19.

The chain joins TRBV5-6 to TRBJ1-2, with D possibly TRBD1 on 6 matching bases. Germline CDR1 reads SGHDT; CDR2 reads YYEEEE. Trimming removed 3 bases from V and 3 bases from J, with 12 bases in between. This CDR3 region has 14 residues. The CDR3 sequence: CASSWLDRDYGYTF. The CDR3 DNA is TGTGCCAGCAGCTGGCTGGACAGAGACTATGGCTACACCTTC.

The rearrangement uses TRBV7-2 and TRBJ1-5; 8 bases agree with TRBD1. CDR1 and CDR2 from the germline V gene are SGHTA and FQGNSA. V lost 4 bases and J lost 6; bases outside the gene matches: 8. The CDR3 loop spans 15 amino acids. The CDR3 DNA follows: TGTGCCAGCAGCTCCCAACAGGGGGGTGGTCAGCCCCAGCATTTT. This gives the protein CASSSQQGGGQPQHF.

The CDR3 loop is CASSFSEGRPKETQYF. The CDR3 nucleotides are TGTGCCAGCAGCTTCTCAGAGGGCAGACCCAAAGAGACCCAGTACTTC. The chain links TRBV5-6 to TRBJ2-5; D possibly corresponds to TRBD2 (5 bases). Trimming removed 2 bases at V and 3 bases at J, with 17 bases between. The CDR3 has 16 amino acids. Germline values: CDR1 SGHDT, CDR2 YYEEEE. Full variable domain (remainder filled in from reference TRBV5-6 and TRBJ2-5): DAGVTQSPTHLIKTRGQQVTLRCSPKSGHDTVSWYQQALGQGPQFIFQYYEEEERQRGNFPDRFSGHQFPNYSSELNVNALLLGDSALYLCASSFSEGRPKETQYFGPGTRLLVL.

This chain uses TRBV29-1 with TRBJ1-2; D is unresolved. V shed 1 base and J shed 4 bases, with 22 bases lying between them. Germline-derived CDR1 and CDR2 are SQVTM and ANQGSEA. CDR3 length equals 17 residues. The CDR3 nucleotides read TGCAGCGTTGAAGCCCCGGGAGGCGGCCCTACCCTCTATGGCTACACCTTC. Its protein product is CSVEAPGGGPTLYGYTF.

V is TRBV20-1 and J is TRBJ1-5; maybe TRBD1 (6 bases). V lost 3 bases and J 0 bases, leaving 12 bases between the germline ends. This CDR3 spans 15 amino acids. Per germline, CDR1 DFQATT and CDR2 SNEGSKA (reference sequence). The CDR3 bases are TGCAGTGCTAGTCGGGACACCTATAGCAATCAGCCCCAGCATTTT. Its translation: CSASRDTYSNQPQHF.

The chain employs TRBV3-1 (or the pseudogene TRBV3-2) and TRBJ2-3; TRBD2 aligns across 10 bases. Unmatched junction bases numbered 3, after V lost 3 bases and J lost 0 bases. This CDR3 comprises 16 residues. The germline V gene encodes CDR1 LGHDT and CDR2 YNNKEL (reference sequence). CDR3 coding DNA: TGTGCCAGCAGCCACGGACTAGCGGAAAGCACAGATACGCAGTATTTT. Translated, it gives CASSHGLAESTDTQYF.

The chain carries TRBV29-1 and TRBJ1-4; TRBD1 matches at 9 bases. This CDR3 has 14 amino acids. Germline V lookup: CDR1 SQVTM, CDR2 ANQGSEA. V shed 7 bases, J shed 4 bases, and the junction held 7 bases outside the gene matches. The CDR3, as DNA: TGCAGCGCGGGACAGGGTTCTGGTAATGAAAAACTGTTTTTT. Its translation: CSAGQGSGNEKLFF.

This clone was seen more than once but under ten times. CDR3 region: CASSPRGGPQETQYF. CDR3 DNA sequence: TGTGCCAGCAGCCCCCGGGGGGGACCCCAAGAGACCCAGTACTTC. The chain carries TRBV3-1 (or the pseudogene TRBV3-2) and TRBJ2-5; 8 bases fit TRBD2. V dropped 4 bases and J dropped 1; count of bases not matched to a gene: 5. The germline V gene encodes CDR1 LGHDT and CDR2 YNNKEL (reference sequence). The CDR3 consists of 15 residues.

This chain joins TRBV4-1 and TRBJ1-2, with 9 bases fitting TRBD1. The CDR3 is made up of 17 amino acids. The J segment lost 10 bases and the V segment lost 4 bases, leaving 19 bases of the junction unmatched. CDR1 is MGHRA, CDR2 YSYEKL, per germline. The CDR3 spells CASSRSTIPGQGSHYTF. DNA for the CDR3: TGCGCCAGCAGCCGATCGACAATACCGGGACAGGGAAGCCACTACACCTTC.

The chain combines TRBV20-1 with TRBJ1-3; the D is unclear. V was cut by 3 bases and J by 0 bases, with 9 bases left in between. Germline V lookup: CDR1 DFQATT, CDR2 SNEGSKA (reference sequence). The CDR3 is 14 residues long. CDR3 DNA sequence: TGCAGTGCTAGTCCTGGCCACTCTGGAAACACCATATATTTT. Amino acid sequence: CSASPGHSGNTIYF.

J is TRBJ1-1 and V is TRBV10-1, with a tentative D call TRBD1 (5 bases). The germline V and J ends were trimmed by 3 bases and 10 bases, with 12 bases remaining between them. The CDR3 is 12 amino acids. Germline V gene lookup returns CDR1 WNHNN and CDR2 SYGVQD (reference sequence). The CDR3 nucleotides are TGCGCCAGCAGTGAAGGGTCCGGGGGAGCTTTCTTT. Translated, it gives CASSEGSGGAFF.

This clone was seen only once. The chain recombines TRBV20-1 with TRBJ2-2; D remains ambiguous. The germline gives CDR1 DFQATT, CDR2 SNEGSKA (reference sequence). Trimming removed 3 bases from V and 5 bases from J, with 13 bases in between. The CDR3 runs 14 residues. In nucleotides, the CDR3 is TGCAGTGCTAGTAACTATGCCCTAACCGGGGAGCTGTTTTTT. It translates to CSASNYALTGELFF.

The chain links TRBV5-8 to TRBJ2-3; a weak D match, TRBD2 (6 bases). V was pared by 5 bases and J by 1 base, with 11 bases between. The CDR3 sequence is 14 residues long. The V gene's germline CDR1 is SGHTS and CDR2 YDEGEE. CDR3 region: CASSSGVRTDTQYF. In DNA form, the CDR3 reads TGTGCCAGCAGTAGCGGTGTGCGCACAGATACGCAGTATTTT.

The genes are TRBV7-6 and TRBJ2-1, with 9 positions matching TRBD2. This CDR3 region has 15 residues. The V gene end was trimmed by 2 bases and the J gene end by 4 bases; junction bases not matched to a gene: 3. Per germline, CDR1 SGHVS and CDR2 FNYEAQ. CDR3 nucleotide sequence: TGTGCCAGCAGCTTAAGCCTAGCGGGATACAATGAGCAGTTCTTC. Translated, it gives CASSLSLAGYNEQFF.

The chain has TRBV28 and TRBJ1-1; TRBD1 might be the D (5 bases). The CDR3 is made up of 16 amino acids. Per the germline V gene, CDR1 is MDHEN and CDR2 is SYDVKM. The V end was cut by 6 bases, the J end by 0 bases, with 17 bases between. This CDR3 reads CASSPSRAGLNTEAFF. CDR3 in DNA: TGTGCCAGCAGCCCCTCTCGGGCAGGGTTGAACACTGAAGCTTTCTTT.

The chain is built from TRBV11-2 and TRBJ2-3, with 7 bases identical to TRBD1. CDR3 length equals 15 residues. CDR1 and CDR2 (germline): SGHAT, FQNNGV. With V trimmed by 6 bases and J by 3 bases, 9 bases remained unmatched. The CDR3 protein is CASRDQGDVTDTQYF. For the CDR3, the DNA is TGTGCCAGCAGGGACCAGGGGGATGTAACAGATACGCAGTATTTT.

The V call is TRBV27, the J call TRBJ2-1, with 8 bases aligning to TRBD2. There are 22 residues in the CDR3. Germline V gives CDR1 MNHEY, CDR2 SMNVEV (reference sequence). With V trimmed by 3 bases and J by 3 bases, 25 bases remained unmatched. This chain's CDR3 is CASSFLFAPRTSQKTSYNEQFF. DNA for the CDR3: TGTGCCAGCAGTTTCCTTTTCGCCCCTCGGACTAGCCAAAAAACAAGCTACAATGAGCAGTTCTTC.

This clone was counted between two and nine times. The rearrangement links TRBV19 to TRBJ1-1; TRBD1 matches 7 bases. This CDR3 region has 15 residues. Germline CDR1 and CDR2: LNHDA and SQIVND (reference sequence). The ends lost 8 bases at V and 0 bases at J; junction bases unmatched: 9. The CDR3 region is CASAPGTEMNTEAFF. The CDR3 DNA is TGTGCCAGTGCACCCGGGACAGAGATGAACACTGAAGCTTTCTTT.

In its sample, this clone was seen once. CDR3 coding DNA: TGCAGCGTTGCCCGGGACAGGGGAAACACCATATATTTT. This sequence encodes CSVARDRGNTIYF. V gene TRBV29-1 combines with J gene TRBJ1-3, with 8 bases that match TRBD1. Germline values: CDR1 SQVTM, CDR2 ANQGSEA. CDR3 length: 13 residues. J lost 4 bases, V lost 4 bases, and 3 bases had no gene match.

The rearrangement links TRBV11-2 to TRBJ1-2; 7 nucleotides align to TRBD1. Per germline, CDR1 SGHAT and CDR2 FQNNGV. The CDR3 totals 14 residues. The V gene end was trimmed by 5 bases and the J gene end by 7 bases; junction bases not matched to a gene: 10. The CDR3 nucleotides are TGTGCCAGCAGCGCGACAGGGAAGGATGGTGGCTACACCTTC. This gives the protein CASSATGKDGGYTF.

V gene TRBV10-3 combines with J gene TRBJ2-7, with D perhaps matching TRBD1 (5 bases). Germline CDR1 reads ENHRY; CDR2 reads SYGVKD. V was clipped by 5 bases and J by 0 bases, with 8 bases between them. This CDR3 is 13 amino acids long. In nucleotides, the CDR3 is TGTGCCATCAGTACAGGCCTCTCCTACGAGCAGTACTTC. Its protein product is CAISTGLSYEQYF.

The gene calls are TRBV28 and TRBJ1-4, with 7 bases lining up with TRBD1. Germline V CDR1 and CDR2: MDHEN, SYDVKM. The V segment lost 4 bases and the J segment 0 bases; nucleotides outside the gene matches: 5. This CDR3 is 16 amino acids long. Written as DNA, the CDR3 is TGTGCCAGCAGTTCGCACGGACAGGCAACTAATGAAAAACTGTTTTTT. This gives the protein CASSSHGQATNEKLFF.

This chain uses TRBV7-8 with TRBJ2-2, with 15 positions matching TRBD2. The germline CDR1 and CDR2 sequences are SGHVS and FQNEAQ. The CDR3 is 20 residues long. J lost 0 bases, V lost 5 bases, and 10 bases had no gene match. The CDR3 region has the DNA TGTGCCAGCAGCCCGGGACTAGCGGGGGGAGAAACTACGAACACCGGGGAGCTGTTTTTT. This encodes CASSPGLAGGETTNTGELFF.

The chain links TRBV5-8 to TRBJ2-3; TRBD1 matches 10 bases. The CDR3 runs 16 residues. Germline V CDR1 and CDR2: SGHTS, YDEGEE. V shed 0 bases and J 4 bases; nucleotides not matched to a gene: 5. The CDR3 coding sequence is TGTGCCAGCAGCTTGGGGGACAGGGGAAAAGCAGATACGCAGTATTTT. Residues: CASSLGDRGKADTQYF.

Details on this clone: Mismatch with germline at one junction end may stem from a read error. The chain employs TRBV7-7 and TRBJ2-2; TRBD2 matches at 12 bases. Per the germline V gene, CDR1 is SSHAT and CDR2 is FNYEAQ (reference sequence). The CDR3 contains 18 residues. The CDR3 is CASSLRLLAGGRGGELFF. CDR3 coding DNA: TGTGCTAGCAGCTTACGATTACTAGCGGGAGGCCGCGGAGGGGAGCTGTTTTTT.